This T cell receptor (beta chain) came from a study of Graves' ophthalmopathy and Graves' hyperthyroidism. This clonotype was detected ten times or more. No antigen is known for it. The PBMC fraction was derived from roughly 10 ml of fresh peripheral blood. General study results and limits: Blood repertoires reportedly contained most expanded thyroid clonotypes above 0.001 frequency. Stable hyperthyroidism and ophthalmopathy were told apart by a 13-signature model, which achieved about 88% sensitivity and roughly 80% specificity.

Amplification of TCR beta CDR3 regions used RNA transcripts. The first round was an RT-PCR with HTBI primers, and the second round was a multiplex PCR. TCRdb re-analysed the multiplex PCR reads in MiXCR, keeping a single row per CDR3 protein. The profile shows nearly 400,000 distinct CDR3 sequences, around 17% of them singletons. The CDR3 loop spans 16 amino acids. Trimming removed 1 base from V and 2 bases from J, with 14 bases in between. This sequence was found in a woman aged 18-35 years with Graves' ophthalmopathy. V is TRBV12-3 or TRBV12-4 and J is TRBJ2-5, with a possible D match to TRBD1 (6 bases). Sequencing was done on a sample of peripheral blood. CDR3 residues: CASSLVPGELQETQYF. CDR3 nucleotides: TGTGCCAGCAGTTTAGTCCCAGGGGAGCTTCAAGAGACCCAGTACTTC.